The 10 T cell receptor beta chains given below trace back to one sample, sequenced in a study of cytomegalovirus exposure and HLA in healthy donors. It was with 60 Vbeta and 13 Jbeta primers that the PCR ran. Profiled with immunoSEQ multiplex PCR; TCRdb holds only in-frame clones, not every one. The sample lists about 190,000 clones, over 80% occurring once. Input material: PBMCs. These receptors all stem from a boy between 2 and 10 years old in good health and CMV-seronegative.

V gene TRBV4-3 combines with J gene TRBJ1-2; 8 bases align to TRBD1. The V segment lost 0 bases and the J segment 2 bases; nucleotides outside the gene matches: 2. The CDR3 length is 15 residues. Germline values: CDR1 LGHNA, CDR2 YSLEER. The CDR3 is CASSQERQGNYGYTF. CDR3 DNA: TGCGCCAGCAGCCAAGAGAGACAGGGGAACTATGGCTACACCTTC.

The chain uses TRBV7-8 and TRBJ1-3; 8 bases are a match to TRBD1. From germline, CDR1 is SGHVS and CDR2 FQNEAQ. With V trimmed by 2 bases and J by 0 bases, 3 bases remained unmatched. The CDR3 contains 16 residues. CDR3 DNA sequence: TGTGCCAGCAGCTTACAGGGGGCCCTCTCTGGAAACACCATATATTTT. This translates into CASSLQGALSGNTIYF.

The V and J genes are TRBV4-3 and TRBJ1-2, with D possibly matching TRBD1 (5 bases). The ends were cut back, 0 bases at V and 8 bases at J, with 19 bases in the middle. Germline-derived CDR1 and CDR2 are LGHNA and YSLEER. The CDR3 runs to 16 residues. In DNA, the CDR3 is TGCGCCAGCAGCCAAGATTCTCGGGGAGGGGCGGTAGGCTACACCTTC. It translates to CASSQDSRGGAVGYTF.

On this clone itself: This same CDR3 is encoded by further DNA sequences in the sample. The gene calls are TRBV5-4 and TRBJ2-3; D perhaps matches TRBD2 (6 bases). Germline CDR1 SGHNT, CDR2 YYREEE (reference sequence). This CDR3 region has 14 residues. V dropped 4 bases and J dropped 1 base, with 10 bases sitting between them. The CDR3 DNA is TGTGCCAGCAGCCTCTGGGGGGGCACAGATACGCAGTATTTT. It is translated as CASSLWGGTDTQYF.

J is TRBJ2-1 and V is TRBV13; D unresolved. The CDR3 consists of 13 residues. The germline V gene has CDR1 PRHDT and CDR2 FYEKMQ (reference sequence). V dropped 6 bases and J dropped 5 bases, with 11 bases sitting between them. The CDR3 bases are TGTGCCAGCAGTTCCACTCCTAACAATGAGCAGTTCTTC. It codes for CASSSTPNNEQFF.

The J gene is TRBJ1-1, the V gene TRBV18, with D perhaps TRBD1 (6 bases). V was trimmed by 2 bases and J by 0 bases, leaving 10 bases between them. The CDR3 contains 15 residues. Germline CDR1 reads KGHSH; CDR2 reads LQKENI. The DNA for the CDR3 is TGTGCCAGCTCACCATCGGCAGGGGTGAACACTGAAGCTTTCTTT. Encoded protein: CASSPSAGVNTEAFF. The full variable domain, completed using reference TRBV18 and TRBJ1-1, is NAGVMQNPRHLVRRRGQEARLRCSPMKGHSHVYWYRQLPEEGLKFMVYLQKENIIDESGMPKERFSAEFPKEGPSILRIQQVVRGDSAAYFCASSPSAGVNTEAFFGQGTRLTVV.

The chain combines TRBV2 with TRBJ1-2, with a possible D match to TRBD1 (5 bases). CDR1 and CDR2 (germline): SNHLY, FYNNEI. The CDR3 consists of 13 residues. Trimming removed 2 bases from V and 4 bases from J, with 8 bases in between. DNA for the CDR3: TGTGCCAGCAGTGAACAAGGGGCCTATGGCTACACCTTC. Its protein product is CASSEQGAYGYTF.

J is TRBJ2-5 and V is TRBV7-6, with a tentative D call TRBD2 (7 bases). CDR3 length: 13 residues. Trimming removed 7 bases from V and 2 bases from J, with 11 bases in between. Per the germline V gene, CDR1 is SGHVS and CDR2 is FNYEAQ. The CDR3 protein is CASNEGGQETQYF. The CDR3 bases are TGTGCCAGCAACGAGGGGGGGCAAGAGACCCAGTACTTC.

CDR3 protein: CASSRTSGRGSSYNEQFF. The CDR3 DNA is TGTGCCAGCAGCCGGACTAGCGGGAGAGGAAGTTCCTACAATGAGCAGTTCTTC. The V and J genes are TRBV11-1 and TRBJ2-1, with 13 bases lining up with TRBD2. CDR1 and CDR2 (germline): SGHAT, FQDESV (reference sequence). The CDR3 totals 18 residues. V was pared by 5 bases and J by 1 base, with 8 bases of the junction left unmatched.

The V call is TRBV5-1, the J call TRBJ1-1; D is ambiguous. The CDR3 is 15 amino acids. The germline V gene has CDR1 SGHRS and CDR2 YFSETQ. Trimming stripped 0 bases from V and 1 base from J, with 10 bases between. This CDR3 is CASSLEPGQNTEAFF. CDR3 DNA: TGCGCCAGCAGCTTGGAACCGGGTCAGAACACTGAAGCTTTCTTT.